This TCR beta chain comes out of a study of blood T cell repertoires in COVID-19. Study summary: The cDNA or gDNA used as material had been derived from T cells, B-cell-depleted T cells, or PBMCs.

Here immunoSEQ multiplex PCR was the method, and the copy in TCRdb shows in-frame clones only, minus some. The sample carries some 210,000 clones, 84% recorded once. This CDR3 is 20 amino acids long. Trimming cost V 4 bases and J 6 bases, with 33 bases left between them. CDR1 and CDR2 (germline): KGHSH, LQKENI. This clonotype was sampled from a woman in her seventies with active or convalescent COVID-19. V is TRBV18 and J is TRBJ1-2; D is possibly TRBD1 (6 bases). The specimen was peripheral blood. CDR3 DNA: TGTGCCAGCTCACTTAGGGCGTCAGGGCCGAAAGTTTTGCGGACAGATGGCTACACCTTC. Protein: CASSLRASGPKVLRTDGYTF.